One sample yielded the 12 T cell receptor beta chains listed below, sequenced in a study of T-cell reconstitution after alpha-beta-depleted transplantation in children. Unique molecular identifiers were incorporated during preparation of the TCRbeta library. MiXCR, run by TCRdb on the PCR reads, gives a single entry per CDR3 protein. The sample holds 500,000 to 600,000 distinct CDR3 sequences, about 33% seen once. Specimen: PBMCs from the stem cell graft donor, collected from the stem cell graft. The receptors originated from a human donor who donated a stem cell graft to a child with aplastic anemia.

The rearrangement uses TRBV9 and TRBJ2-1; D is unclear. The V end lost 1 base, the J end lost 0 bases, and 5 bases lay between the germline ends. CDR1 SGDLS and CDR2 YYNGEE come from the germline V gene. This CDR3 spans 14 amino acids. CDR3 sequence reads: CASSVTSSYNEQFF. CDR3 bases: TGTGCCAGCAGCGTAACCAGCTCCTACAATGAGCAGTTCTTC.

This clonotype has just a few counts. The chain has TRBV10-1 and TRBJ2-1; 11 nucleotides match TRBD2. From germline, CDR1 is WNHNN and CDR2 SYGVQD (reference sequence). J was trimmed by 4 bases and V by 5 bases; bases with no gene match: 7. The length of the CDR3 is 16 residues. The CDR3 sequence is CASSTIGTSGYNEQFF. The CDR3 nucleotides are TGCGCCAGCAGTACAATCGGGACTAGCGGATACAATGAGCAGTTCTTC.

For the CDR3, the DNA is TGTGCCAGCTCACCCCTGACTAGCGGGAGGGGTAGTGAGCAGTTCTTC. Its translation: CASSPLTSGRGSEQFF. The V gene is TRBV18, the J gene TRBJ2-1, with 14 bases lining up with TRBD2. V lost 3 bases and J lost 9; bases outside the gene matches: 7. The CDR3 is made up of 16 amino acids. Per the germline V gene, CDR1 is KGHSH and CDR2 is LQKENI. Based on the CDR3 plus reference TRBV18 and TRBJ2-1, the full variable domain is NAGVMQNPRHLVRRRGQEARLRCSPMKGHSHVYWYRQLPEEGLKFMVYLQKENIIDESGMPKERFSAEFPKEGPSILRIQQVVRGDSAAYFCASSPLTSGRGSEQFFGPGTRLTVL.

The rearrangement links TRBV29-1 to TRBJ1-2; D is perhaps TRBD1 (5 bases). Trimming cost V 4 bases and J 7 bases, with 13 bases left between them. CDR1 is SQVTM and CDR2 is ANQGSEA in the germline V gene. The CDR3 is 12 residues long. The CDR3 nucleotides are TGCAGCGTTGTTGCAGGGTCCGCTGGCTACACCTTC. It codes for CSVVAGSAGYTF.

This clonotype appeared a few times. J is TRBJ2-1 and V is TRBV28; the D is unclear. CDR1 and CDR2 (germline): MDHEN, SYDVKM. The length of the CDR3 is 11 residues. The V end was cut by 3 bases, the J end by 6 bases, with 3 bases between. CDR3 sequence: CASSFPNEQFF. Here the CDR3 DNA reads TGTGCCAGCAGTTTTCCCAATGAGCAGTTCTTC.

This chain joins TRBV6-2 or TRBV6-3 and TRBJ2-5, with D perhaps matching TRBD1 or TRBD2 (5 bases each). Germline values: CDR1 MNHEY, CDR2 SVGEGT. With 6 bases removed from V and 5 bases from J, the gap between germline ends came to 25 bases. The CDR3 sequence is 17 residues long. The CDR3 sequence: CASRPSSGQAVRETQYF. CDR3 coding DNA: TGTGCCAGCAGACCCTCCTCGGGGCAGGCCGTGAGGGAGACCCAGTACTTC.

The chain links TRBV29-1 to TRBJ1-5; D is possibly TRBD1 (5 bases). Germline values: CDR1 SQVTM, CDR2 ANQGSEA. The CDR3 sequence is 14 residues long. With 7 bases removed from V and 11 bases from J, the gap between germline ends came to 24 bases. DNA of the CDR3: TGCAGCGCCCAGAGCGTGGAGGGGTCTCCCGCCCAGCATTTT. It translates to CSAQSVEGSPAQHF.

This clonotype appeared many times. The gene calls are TRBV5-1 and TRBJ1-5; D unclear. The CDR3 has 14 residues. Between the trimmed V and J ends, which lost 3 bases and 4 bases, there was a span of 11 bases. The germline CDR1 and CDR2 sequences are SGHRS and YFSETQ. CDR3 sequence reads: CASSSGQVNQPQHF. In DNA form, the CDR3 reads TGCGCCAGCAGCTCCGGTCAGGTTAATCAGCCCCAGCATTTT.

J is TRBJ1-2 and V is TRBV2; D may be TRBD1 (6 bases). Germline V CDR1 and CDR2: SNHLY, FYNNEI. CDR3 length: 16 residues. Trimming took off 8 bases at V and 2 bases at J, with 21 bases between the two ends. DNA of the CDR3: TGTGCCAGCGTCTTGGGGGGGGCAGTAATAAACTATGGCTACACCTTC. The encoded protein is CASVLGGAVINYGYTF.

This clonotype was observed a handful of times. The J gene is TRBJ2-2, the V gene TRBV3-1, with 13 bases matching TRBD2. V was clipped by 2 bases and J by 5 bases; unmatched bases: 5. Germline assignment: CDR1 LGHDT and CDR2 YNNKEL (reference sequence). The CDR3 consists of 17 residues. In DNA form, the CDR3 reads TGTGCCAGCAGCCAATGGACTAGCGGGAGCCAAACCGGGGAGCTGTTTTTT. It codes for CASSQWTSGSQTGELFF.

This chain joins TRBV4-2 and TRBJ1-4; D is unclear. With 2 bases removed from V and 5 bases from J, the gap between germline ends came to 15 bases. Germline CDR1 and CDR2: LGHNA and YNFKEQ. CDR3 length equals 16 residues. In DNA form, the CDR3 reads TGTGCCAGCAGCCAAACATCCCCGGGATCAAATGAAAAACTGTTTTTT. Translating gives CASSQTSPGSNEKLFF.

This chain joins TRBV5-1 and TRBJ2-2; TRBD2 agrees at 7 bases. Germline trimming cut 2 bases from V and 3 bases from J; bases unmatched to any gene: 10. This CDR3 has 17 amino acids. CDR1 is SGHRS and CDR2 is YFSETQ in the germline V gene. The CDR3, as DNA: TGCGCCAGCAGCTTCTTGGTTGATGGACTAGACACCGGGGAGCTGTTTTTT. Translated, it gives CASSFLVDGLDTGELFF. Full variable domain (outside the CDR3, taken from reference TRBV5-1 and TRBJ2-2): KAGVTQTPRYLIKTRGQQVTLSCSPISGHRSVSWYQQTPGQGLQFLFEYFSETQRNKGNFPGRFSGRQFSNSRSEMNVSTLELGDSALYLCASSFLVDGLDTGELFFGEGSRLTVL.